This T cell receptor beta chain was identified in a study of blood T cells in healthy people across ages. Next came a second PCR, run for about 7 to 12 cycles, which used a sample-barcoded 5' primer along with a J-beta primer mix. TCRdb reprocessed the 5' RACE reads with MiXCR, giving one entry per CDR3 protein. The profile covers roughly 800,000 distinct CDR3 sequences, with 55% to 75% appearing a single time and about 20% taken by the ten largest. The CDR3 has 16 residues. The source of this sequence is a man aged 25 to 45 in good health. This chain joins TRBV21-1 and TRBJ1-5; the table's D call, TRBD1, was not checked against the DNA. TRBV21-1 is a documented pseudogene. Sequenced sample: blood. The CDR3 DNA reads TGTGCCAGCAGCCCAGGGGGGGACAGGGGTAATCAGCCCCAGCATTTT. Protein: CASSPGGDRGNQPQHF.